The 9 T cell receptor beta chains below were found in one sample sequenced in a study of preoperative IRX-2 immunotherapy in early breast cancer (dated by TCRdb to 2018 to 2020). The library was obtained by the immunoSEQ multiplex PCR assay. Sourced from immuneACCESS, this table was stored by TCRdb with only in-frame sequences that have V and J called. A share of the clones is absent; for the studies checked, an unresolved V gene accounts for under half, and the remainder has no known explanation. This sample has 20,000 to 30,000 clones in its table, and around 74% of those were observed once. Clones ranked in the top ten supply around 7% of the sample. The treatment or condition label, read with the paper, signifies: preoperative locoregional IRX-2 cytokine immunotherapy. The material was lymph node tissue, obtained after IRX-2 immunotherapy. These receptors were collected from a human donor with breast cancer.

This clone was seen just once. This chain uses TRBV28 with TRBJ1-1; 7 bases match TRBD1. V dropped 4 bases and J dropped 0; count of bases not matched to a gene: 5. Germline CDR1 is MDHEN and CDR2 is SYDVKM. The CDR3 runs 15 residues. This CDR3 is CASSSAGTVNTEAFF. DNA of the CDR3: TGTGCCAGCAGTTCCGCCGGGACAGTGAACACTGAAGCTTTCTTT.

The rearrangement uses TRBV18 and TRBJ2-7; tentative D call: TRBD2 (6 bases). CDR1 and CDR2 (germline): KGHSH, LQKENI. The CDR3 loop spans 15 amino acids. Between the trimmed V and J ends, which lost 3 bases and 6 bases, there was a span of 18 bases. CDR3 sequence reads: CASSPIAVHSSEQYF. For the CDR3, the DNA is TGTGCCAGCTCACCGATAGCGGTTCACTCTTCCGAGCAGTACTTC.

V gene TRBV10-3 combines with J gene TRBJ2-2, with D maybe TRBD2 (6 bases). The CDR3 contains 16 residues. CDR1 and CDR2 (germline): ENHRY, SYGVKD. V was clipped by 2 bases and J by 7 bases, with 17 bases between them. The CDR3, as DNA: TGTGCCATCAGTGAGAGGGCTAGCGCTGTTAGCGGGGAGCTGTTTTTT. Protein product: CAISERASAVSGELFF.

The DNA of the CDR3 is TGTGCCAGCAGCTGTATTCGGACAGGGGGTGACAATCAGCCCCAGCATTTT. Its translation: CASSCIRTGGDNQPQHF. The chain has TRBV11-3 and TRBJ1-5; TRBD1 agrees at 10 bases. Looked up from germline, CDR1 is SGHNT and CDR2 is YENEEA. J gave up 3 bases and V 4 bases, and 9 bases lay outside the gene matches. This CDR3 has 17 residues.

This clone was seen a handful of times. The genes are TRBV11-3 and TRBJ2-7; 7 nucleotides line up with TRBD1. Unmatched junction bases numbered 9, after V lost 5 bases and J lost 5 bases. This CDR3 spans 14 amino acids. Per germline, CDR1 SGHNT and CDR2 YENEEA. In DNA form, the CDR3 reads TGTGCCAGCAGCCGGGACAGACAAGAGCACGAGCAGTACTTC. Translation: CASSRDRQEHEQYF. The full variable domain, with the rest looked up from reference TRBV11-3 and TRBJ2-7, is EAGVVQSPRYKIIEKKQPVAFWCNPISGHNTLYWYLQNLGQGPELLIRYENEEAVDDSQLPKDRFSAERLKGVDSTLKIQPAELGDSAVYLCASSRDRQEHEQYFGPGTRLTVT.

In this sample, this clone turned up a few times. This chain joins TRBV6-8 and TRBJ1-1, with D maybe TRBD1 (6 bases). Germline V gene sequence: CDR1 MNHGY, CDR2 SAAAGT. This CDR3 has 15 amino acids. Deletions cut 8 bases from V and 0 bases from J, with 16 bases between. CDR3 region: CASGSTGQLNTEAFF. In DNA, the CDR3 is TGTGCCAGCGGAAGTACGGGACAATTGAACACTGAAGCTTTCTTT.

This clone came up a few times. The CDR3 is CASSPVHRDTEAFF. CDR3 DNA: TGTGCCAGCAGCCCCGTCCACCGCGACACTGAAGCTTTCTTT. The gene calls are TRBV11-3 and TRBJ1-1; D gene unclear. There are 14 residues in the CDR3. Germline values: CDR1 SGHNT, CDR2 YENEEA. Between the trimmed V and J ends, which lost 5 bases and 3 bases, there was a span of 13 bases.

Only one count was recorded for this clone. The chain joins TRBV11-3 to TRBJ2-5; tentatively, D is TRBD1 or TRBD2 (5 bases each). This CDR3 has 16 residues. Germline V gives CDR1 SGHNT, CDR2 YENEEA. Trimming pared 3 bases from V and 0 bases from J, leaving 14 bases between. CDR3 DNA sequence: TGTGCCAGCAGCTTTCCCAGGGAGCAGAACCAAGAGACCCAGTACTTC. Translating gives CASSFPREQNQETQYF.

The J gene is TRBJ2-6, the V gene TRBV6-8; D is unresolved. The CDR3 has 12 amino acids. The V gene's germline CDR1 is MNHGY and CDR2 SAAAGT. Trimming cost V 8 bases and J 2 bases, with 4 bases left between them. The CDR3 DNA reads as TGTGCCAGCGGGACTGGGGCCAACGTCCTGACTTTC. It specifies CASGTGANVLTF.